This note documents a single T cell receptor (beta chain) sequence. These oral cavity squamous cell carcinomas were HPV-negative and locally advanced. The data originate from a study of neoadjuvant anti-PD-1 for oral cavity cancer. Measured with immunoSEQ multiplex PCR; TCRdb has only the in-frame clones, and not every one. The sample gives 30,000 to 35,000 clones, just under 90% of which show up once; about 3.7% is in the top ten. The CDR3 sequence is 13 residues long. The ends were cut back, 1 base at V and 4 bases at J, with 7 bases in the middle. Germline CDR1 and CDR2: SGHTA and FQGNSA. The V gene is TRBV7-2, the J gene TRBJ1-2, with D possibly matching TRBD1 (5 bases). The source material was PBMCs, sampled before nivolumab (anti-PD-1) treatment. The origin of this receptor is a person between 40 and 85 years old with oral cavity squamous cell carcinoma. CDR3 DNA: TGTGCCAGCAGCTTAGGACAGAGCTATGGCTACACCTTC. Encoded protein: CASSLGQSYGYTF.